The 18 T cell receptor beta chains reported below all come from one sample, sequenced in a study of T cell changes during pregnancy in multiple sclerosis. Sequenced by immunoSEQ multiplex PCR; TCRdb stores in-frame clones only, minus some. The sample carries some 64,000 clones, about 90% recorded once. Sequencing was performed on peripheral blood, taken in the first trimester of pregnancy. Source of these receptors: a female donor with multiple sclerosis, enrolled in a pregnancy study.

The chain combines TRBV7-8 with TRBJ2-4; D not certain. The V end lost 5 bases, the J end lost 0 bases, and 14 bases lay between the germline ends. The CDR3 runs to 16 residues. Germline loops: CDR1 SGHVS, CDR2 FQNEAQ. CDR3 bases: TGTGCCAGCAGCCCTCAGATCCTCATAGCCAAAAACATTCAGTACTTC. Translation: CASSPQILIAKNIQYF. The full variable domain, in which reference TRBV7-8 and TRBJ2-4 provide the parts outside the CDR3, is GAGVSQSPRYKVAKRGQDVALRCDPISGHVSLFWYQQALGQGPEFLTYFQNEAQLDKSGLPSDRFFAERPEGSVSTLKIQRTQQEDSAVYLCASSPQILIAKNIQYFGAGTRLSVL.

The rearrangement links TRBV6-5 to TRBJ1-4; D might be TRBD1 (5 bases). Trimming removed 6 bases at V and 10 bases at J, with 12 bases between. The germline V gene has CDR1 MNHEY and CDR2 SVGAGI. The CDR3 runs to 12 residues. DNA for the CDR3: TGTGCCAGCAGCCTAGCGGGGGGAAAACTGTTTTTT. Protein sequence: CASSLAGGKLFF.

This chain links TRBV9 with TRBJ2-1, with 12 bases that match TRBD2. Germline V gene lookup returns CDR1 SGDLS and CDR2 YYNGEE. Trimming took 2 bases from V and 2 from J; bases not matched to a gene: 8. CDR3 length equals 18 residues. CDR3 bases: TGTGCCAGCAGCGTGTCTAGCGGGAGGGCCCCCACCTACAATGAGCAGTTCTTC. This sequence encodes CASSVSSGRAPTYNEQFF.

The rearrangement links TRBV30 to TRBJ2-1; 7 bases align to TRBD2. CDR1 is GTSNPN, CDR2 SVGIG, per germline (reference sequence). The CDR3 has 15 amino acids. Trimming removed 3 bases from V and 0 bases from J; junction bases left unmatched: 5. Here the CDR3 reads CAWSLGGSSYNEQFF. The CDR3 DNA follows: TGTGCCTGGAGCCTCGGGGGGAGCTCCTACAATGAGCAGTTCTTC.

This clone was seen once. The chain uses TRBV6-4 and TRBJ2-3; 10 nucleotides agree with TRBD2. V gave up 4 bases and J gave up 1 base; unmatched junction bases: 2. CDR3 length equals 15 residues. The V gene's germline CDR1 is MRHNA and CDR2 SNTAGT. The CDR3 sequence: CASSGGTSGTDTQYF. The CDR3 coding sequence is TGTGCCAGCAGTGGAGGGACTAGCGGCACAGATACGCAGTATTTT.

The chain has TRBV7-2 and TRBJ2-5; TRBD2 might be the D (6 bases). Trimming took off 1 base at V and 7 bases at J, with 16 bases between the two ends. The germline gives CDR1 SGHTA, CDR2 FQGNSA. The length of the CDR3 is 15 residues. The chain's CDR3 is CASSLGPGSGGTQYF. CDR3 bases: TGTGCCAGCAGCTTAGGGCCCGGGAGCGGTGGGACCCAGTACTTC.

J is TRBJ2-7 and V is TRBV2; weak D call: TRBD1 (6 bases). The CDR3 spans 16 residues. V lost 7 bases to trimming and J lost 4 bases, with 23 bases between them. CDR1 is SNHLY and CDR2 is FYNNEI in the germline V gene. CDR3 DNA sequence: TGTGCCAGCACTATGGGGGCGCGGGTAAGCGTATACGAGCAGTACTTC. This codes for CASTMGARVSVYEQYF.

V usage is TRBV19 and J usage is TRBJ1-1; no reliable D call. The V end lost 7 bases, the J end lost 4 bases, and 13 bases lay between the germline ends. Germline CDR1 LNHDA, CDR2 SQIVND (reference sequence). The CDR3 spans 13 residues. For the CDR3, the DNA is TGTGCCAGTACCTGGGAGGAAGGCACTGAAGCTTTCTTT. It specifies CASTWEEGTEAFF.

The chain joins TRBV10-3 to TRBJ1-3; D is undetermined. CDR3 length: 13 residues. V gave up 10 bases and J gave up 3 bases, with 13 bases separating them. The germline gives CDR1 ENHRY, CDR2 SYGVKD. CDR3 in amino acids: CATREGIGNTIYF. The CDR3, as DNA: TGTGCCACCCGCGAGGGAATTGGAAACACCATATATTTT.

This chain joins TRBV14 and TRBJ1-2; D unclear. Between the trimmed V and J ends, which lost 0 bases and 4 bases, there was a span of 12 bases. This CDR3 has 15 amino acids. Germline assignment: CDR1 SGHDN and CDR2 FVKESK. Written as DNA, the CDR3 is TGTGCCAGCAGCCAAGATCTTGTGCAGTCCTATGGCTACACCTTC. The encoded protein is CASSQDLVQSYGYTF.

The V gene is TRBV6-6, the J gene TRBJ2-7; TRBD1 aligns across 8 bases. V was pared by 6 bases and J by 0 bases, with 10 bases of the junction left unmatched. The CDR3 runs to 16 residues. CDR1 is MNHNY, CDR2 SVGAGI, per germline (reference sequence). CDR3 sequence reads: CASSTTGTGYSYEQYF. In DNA, the CDR3 is TGTGCCAGCAGCACAACCGGGACAGGTTACTCCTACGAGCAGTACTTC.

The rearrangement links TRBV29-1 to TRBJ2-3; D possibly corresponds to TRBD2 (6 bases). Germline-derived CDR1 and CDR2 are SQVTM and ANQGSEA. This CDR3 contains 13 residues. Trimming stripped 7 bases from V and 3 bases from J, with 14 bases between. DNA of the CDR3: TGCAGCGCGCAGGAGGGACCAACAGATACGCAGTATTTT. Amino acid sequence: CSAQEGPTDTQYF.

The chain employs TRBV18 and TRBJ1-1, with D perhaps TRBD1 (6 bases). The CDR3 is 14 residues long. Germline CDR1 and CDR2: KGHSH and LQKENI. Trimming stripped 3 bases from V and 6 bases from J, with 14 bases between. The CDR3 reads CASSPLDSPPEAFF. CDR3 DNA: TGTGCCAGCTCACCTCTGGACAGCCCTCCTGAAGCTTTCTTT.

The chain combines TRBV27 with TRBJ1-1, with no clear D. Germline V gene lookup returns CDR1 MNHEY and CDR2 SMNVEV (reference sequence). The CDR3 consists of 17 residues. Trimming took off 0 bases at V and 0 bases at J, with 14 bases between the two ends. The CDR3 DNA reads as TGTGCCAGCAGTTTATCGAGAAGTCACAGCTTGAACACTGAAGCTTTCTTT. It encodes CASSLSRSHSLNTEAFF.

The rearrangement uses TRBV25-1 and TRBJ2-3, with 14 positions matching TRBD2. Germline-derived CDR1 and CDR2 are MGHDK and SYGVNS. Losses at the gene ends were 3 bases for V and 0 bases for J; bases not matched to a gene: 5. This CDR3 spans 18 amino acids. Here the CDR3 DNA reads TGTGCCAGCAGTGAGGAGGGGACTAGCGGGGGTAGCACAGATACGCAGTATTTT. It is translated as CASSEEGTSGGSTDTQYF.

The chain links TRBV6-5 to TRBJ1-1; D may be TRBD1 (5 bases). This CDR3 region has 15 residues. Germline loops: CDR1 MNHEY, CDR2 SVGAGI. V was trimmed by 2 bases and J by 0 bases, leaving 10 bases between them. In DNA form, the CDR3 reads TGTGCCAGCAGTTACCGGGCAGGGTTGAACACTGAAGCTTTCTTT. This sequence encodes CASSYRAGLNTEAFF.

V is TRBV5-1 and J is TRBJ2-5; 9 nucleotides match TRBD2. Germline CDR1 and CDR2: SGHRS and YFSETQ. Unmatched junction bases numbered 6, after V lost 4 bases and J lost 5 bases. The CDR3 has 14 residues. The CDR3 bases are TGCGCCAGCAGCCTAGGGACTAGCAGCGAGACCCAGTACTTC. This encodes CASSLGTSSETQYF. Filled out from reference TRBV5-1 and TRBJ2-5, the complete variable domain reads KAGVTQTPRYLIKTRGQQVTLSCSPISGHRSVSWYQQTPGQGLQFLFEYFSETQRNKGNFPGRFSGRQFSNSRSEMNVSTLELGDSALYLCASSLGTSSETQYFGPGTRLLVL.

The gene calls are TRBV27 and TRBJ1-2; D is perhaps TRBD1 (6 bases). Trimming cost V 0 bases and J 5 bases, with 10 bases left between them. The CDR3 totals 14 residues. Germline CDR1 reads MNHEY; CDR2 reads SMNVEV (reference sequence). CDR3 loop: CASSLSFRGYGYTF. CDR3 bases: TGTGCCAGCAGTTTATCTTTCAGGGGATATGGCTACACCTTC.